The rows below give T cell receptor beta chains drawn from one sample of a study of metastatic and nonmetastatic thyroid tumors. TCRdb reanalyzed the PCR reads with MiXCR. The repertoire holds some 30,000 clones, with roughly a fifth as singletons. Sample: blood. The receptors here all came from a female donor with papillary thyroid cancer or a benign thyroid nodule (not recorded which). Some clones in this sample may be carry-over from other donors' samples. Each CDR3 is given with its conserved first and last residue. The order of the fields is CDR3 protein, V gene, CDR3 length.

CDR3aa: CASSKDRVSVQPQHF; v_gene: TRBV7-9; len: 15
CDR3aa: CASSQGKNEQYF; v_gene: TRBV4-1; len: 12
CDR3aa: CASSARAGLNTEAFF; v_gene: TRBV13; len: 15
CDR3aa: CASNQWTDNNSPLHF; v_gene: TRBV19; len: 15
CDR3aa: CASSYTSYRDSSYNEQFF; v_gene: TRBV6-5; len: 18
CDR3aa: CASIDRGVGETQYF; v_gene: TRBV10-2; len: 14
CDR3aa: CAWKGAKNIQYF; v_gene: TRBV30; len: 12
CDR3aa: CASTPSGRDYNEQFF; v_gene: TRBV5-1; len: 15
CDR3aa: CASGPSGTGASPLHF; v_gene: TRBV12-5; len: 15
CDR3aa: CASSLDVARINIQYF; v_gene: TRBV11-2; len: 15
CDR3aa: CAWDRGLGQPQHF; v_gene: TRBV30; len: 13
CDR3aa: CASSLPPGGGYTF; v_gene: TRBV12-3/TRBV12-4; len: 13
CDR3aa: CASSSRQGARGSPLHF; v_gene: TRBV6-1; len: 16